Listed here are 18 T cell receptor beta chains from one sample, sequenced in a study of graft-versus-host responses after intestinal transplantation. Their antigens are not known. The method was immunoSEQ multiplex PCR; TCRdb's version includes in-frame clones alone and lacks a portion of them. This table has approximately 90,000 clones, around 90% appearing once. The specimen was unstimulated CD8+ T cells sorted from spleen or lymph node cells, collected before intestinal transplant. The receptors come from a human donor who received an intestinal transplant.

The V gene is TRBV6-1, the J gene TRBJ2-7; TRBD2 aligns across 7 bases. V was pared by 8 bases and J by 0 bases, with 4 bases of the junction left unmatched. Germline CDR1 is MNHNS and CDR2 is SASEGT. This CDR3 has 13 residues. The CDR3 DNA is TGTGCCAGCGGGACTACCTACTCCTACGAGCAGTACTTC. Translated: CASGTTYSYEQYF.

The rearrangement uses TRBV6-5 and TRBJ2-7; TRBD1 agrees at 10 bases. V trimming: 6 bases; J trimming: 4 bases; junction bases outside the gene matches: 6. The CDR3 is made up of 14 amino acids. Germline CDR1 reads MNHEY; CDR2 reads SVGAGI. CDR3 region: CASSWTGGTYEQYF. In DNA, the CDR3 is TGTGCCAGCAGCTGGACAGGGGGGACATACGAGCAGTACTTC.

This rearrangement joins TRBV13 to TRBJ1-1; D is unclear. Trimming took off 5 bases at V and 5 bases at J, with 15 bases between the two ends. The CDR3 has 14 amino acids. Germline CDR1 PRHDT, CDR2 FYEKMQ (reference sequence). This chain's CDR3 is CASSLGLTTTEAFF. In DNA, the CDR3 is TGTGCCAGCAGCCTGGGCCTGACCACGACTGAAGCTTTCTTT.

Worth noting for this clone: Relative to the germline gene, one junction end is altered; a read error may explain this. V gene TRBV28 combines with J gene TRBJ2-1; no clear D. Germline V lookup: CDR1 MDHEN, CDR2 SYDVKM. The length of the CDR3 is 13 residues. The chain's CDR3 is CASSLSSHNEQFF. The DNA for the CDR3 is TGTGCCAGCAGTTTATCCTCCCACAATGAGCAGTTCTTC.

V gene TRBV11-2 combines with J gene TRBJ2-3, with TRBD2 identical over 10 bases. Losses at the gene ends were 5 bases for V and 1 base for J; bases not matched to a gene: 6. The CDR3 covers 16 residues. Germline lookup yields CDR1 SGHAT and CDR2 FQNNGV. The CDR3 region is CASSRRTSGGTDTQYF. The CDR3 bases are TGTGCCAGCAGCCGACGGACTAGCGGAGGCACAGATACGCAGTATTTT.

This chain connects TRBV7-2 to TRBJ2-7; D might be TRBD1 (5 bases). V lost 1 base and J lost 7, with 17 bases in between. The length of the CDR3 is 15 residues. Per the germline V gene, CDR1 is SGHTA and CDR2 is FQGNSA. CDR3 residues: CASSLESDSSWEQYF. In DNA form, the CDR3 reads TGTGCCAGCAGCTTAGAGTCTGACAGTTCTTGGGAGCAGTACTTC.

The chain couples TRBV13 to TRBJ2-7, with D unresolved. Germline V CDR1 and CDR2: PRHDT, FYEKMQ (reference sequence). The CDR3 has 14 amino acids. V lost 3 bases and J lost 2, with 11 bases in between. The CDR3 here is CASSFRDVPYEQYF. In DNA, the CDR3 is TGTGCCAGCAGCTTTAGGGATGTACCCTACGAGCAGTACTTC.

This clone appeared a single time. The chain is built from TRBV4-1 and TRBJ2-1; TRBD2 might be the D (6 bases). The CDR3 spans 17 residues. The germline V gene has CDR1 MGHRA and CDR2 YSYEKL. V shed 3 bases and J shed 2 bases, with 17 bases lying between them. The CDR3 DNA is TGCGCCAGCAGCCAGACTCCGGGAGTCCCTCCCTACAATGAGCAGTTCTTC. Encoded protein: CASSQTPGVPPYNEQFF.

The genes are TRBV27 and TRBJ2-3; no firm D call. The ends were cut back, 6 bases at V and 0 bases at J, with 7 bases in the middle. The germline V gene has CDR1 MNHEY and CDR2 SMNVEV (reference sequence). This CDR3 is built from 13 residues. The CDR3 region has the DNA TGTGCCAGCAGGGAATTTAGCACAGATACGCAGTATTTT. Protein product: CASREFSTDTQYF.

This rearrangement joins TRBV6-5 to TRBJ2-7, with D unclear. Between the trimmed V and J ends, which lost 1 base and 2 bases, there was a span of 9 bases. Germline loops: CDR1 MNHEY, CDR2 SVGAGI. CDR3 length: 14 residues. In DNA form, the CDR3 reads TGTGCCAGCAGTTACTACAACGTAGCCTACGAGCAGTACTTC. Amino acid sequence: CASSYYNVAYEQYF.

The chain joins TRBV9 to TRBJ2-5, with TRBD2 matching 7 bases. Looked up from germline, CDR1 is SGDLS and CDR2 is YYNGEE. The CDR3 covers 15 residues. The J segment lost 4 bases and the V segment lost 0 bases, leaving 6 bases of the junction unmatched. CDR3 nucleotide sequence: TGTGCCAGCAGCGTAGTAGAATCGGGGGGAGAGACCCAGTACTTC. It specifies CASSVVESGGETQYF.

The chain recombines TRBV5-1 with TRBJ2-4; 7 bases are a match to TRBD2. V lost 1 base to trimming and J lost 0 bases; unmatched junction nucleotides: 7. This CDR3 has 17 amino acids. Germline V lookup: CDR1 SGHRS, CDR2 YFSETQ. The CDR3 sequence is CASSLIWEGVAKNIQYF. The DNA of the CDR3 is TGCGCCAGCAGCTTGATCTGGGAGGGTGTAGCCAAAAACATTCAGTACTTC.

The rearrangement uses TRBV23-1 and TRBJ1-1; unclear D gene. TRBV23-1 carries the ORF label, with uncertain function. The V end lost 5 bases, the J end lost 0 bases, and 4 bases lay between the germline ends. CDR3 length: 12 residues. The DNA of the CDR3 is TGCGCCAGCAGTACAGTGAACACTGAAGCTTTCTTT. Protein: CASSTVNTEAFF.

This chain uses TRBV27 with TRBJ2-5; 8 bases align to TRBD1. The CDR3 spans 14 residues. V gave up 6 bases and J gave up 1 base; unmatched junction bases: 4. Germline CDR1 is MNHEY and CDR2 is SMNVEV (reference sequence). The CDR3 nucleotides read TGTGCCAGCAGCATAGACAGGGGCCAAGAGACCCAGTACTTC. Protein product: CASSIDRGQETQYF.

CDR3 DNA: TGTGCCAGCAGCTCGCCCCCGGGGTTGCTTGAGGGTTATCCAGAGACCCAGTACTTC. Residues: CASSSPPGLLEGYPETQYF. This chain connects TRBV7-9 to TRBJ2-5; D possibly corresponds to TRBD2 (5 bases). This CDR3 comprises 19 residues. From germline, CDR1 is SEHNR and CDR2 FQNEAQ (reference sequence). Trimming removed 4 bases at V and 4 bases at J, with 28 bases between. Together with reference TRBV7-9 and TRBJ2-5, the CDR3 gives the full variable domain: DTGVSQNPRHKITKRGQNVTFRCDPISEHNRLYWYRQTLGQGPEFLTYFQNEAQLEKSRLLSDRFSAERPKGSFSTLEIQRTEQGDSAMYLCASSSPPGLLEGYPETQYFGPGTRLLVL.

This chain links TRBV13 with TRBJ1-1; D gene uncertain. V gave up 0 bases and J gave up 1 base, with 6 bases separating them. CDR1 and CDR2 (germline): PRHDT, FYEKMQ (reference sequence). The CDR3 runs 14 residues. The CDR3 DNA reads TGTGCCAGCAGCTTAGGCCGCGCGAACACTGAAGCTTTCTTT. It translates to CASSLGRANTEAFF. The whole variable domain, remainder taken from reference TRBV13 and TRBJ1-1, is AAGVIQSPRHLIKEKRETATLKCYPIPRHDTVYWYQQGPGQDPQFLISFYEKMQSDKGSIPDRFSAQQFSDYHSELNMSSLELGDSALYFCASSLGRANTEAFFGQGTRLTVV.

This chain joins TRBV4-1 and TRBJ2-7; weak D call: TRBD2 (6 bases). Germline assignment: CDR1 MGHRA and CDR2 YSYEKL. V was clipped by 2 bases and J by 6 bases, with 14 bases between them. The CDR3 totals 14 residues. The DNA for the CDR3 is TGCGCCAGCAGCCAATCGGGACTCATGGGCGAGCAGTACTTC. Its protein is CASSQSGLMGEQYF.

The rearrangement uses TRBV10-2 and TRBJ2-3, with D tentatively TRBD2 (5 bases). There are 16 residues in the CDR3. Looked up from germline, CDR1 is WSHSY and CDR2 is SAAADI. V lost 0 bases to trimming and J lost 4 bases, with 14 bases between them. In nucleotides, the CDR3 is TGCGCCAGCAGTGAGTCGAGTAGGCAGGAGGCAGATACGCAGTATTTT. Residues: CASSESSRQEADTQYF.